The rows below give T cell receptor beta chains drawn from one sample of a study of shared clonotypes between healthy human individuals. Using immunoSEQ multiplex PCR, the repertoire was profiled, and TCRdb retains in-frame clones only, with some absent. The table includes millions of clones, 85% to 95% detected once. Specimen: naive CD4+ T cells sorted from blood. The receptors shown here come from a man aged 18 to 29 in good health. Both conserved end residues are part of each CDR3. D genes are given only for firm matches. Only part of the rows carry a size: once, few, many, or a class if the clone is expanded.

CDR3	DNA	V	D	size	J
CASEQGIQETQYF	TGTGCCAGCGAGCAGGGGATCCAAGAGACCCAGTACTTC	TRBV6-1	-	-	TRBJ2-5
CASSQVTGSYNSPLHF	TGCGCCAGCAGCCAAGTCACCGGCTCCTATAATTCACCCCTCCACTTT	TRBV4-1	-	few	TRBJ1-6
CASSVAGALTGELFF	TGTGCCAGCAGCGTAGCGGGGGCCCTTACCGGGGAGCTGTTTTTT	TRBV9	-	-	TRBJ2-2
CASSIGYEQYF	TGTGCCAGTAGTATTGGGTACGAGCAGTACTTC	TRBV19	-	-	TRBJ2-7
CASSLDRDTQYF	TGTGCCAGCAGCTTAGACAGAGATACGCAGTATTTT	TRBV11-2	-	-	TRBJ2-3
CAWGQGAGETQYF	TGTGCCTGGGGACAGGGGGCGGGGGAGACCCAGTACTTC	TRBV30	TRBD1	-	TRBJ2-5
CASSLGQGARYYGYTF	TGTGCCAGCAGCTTGGGACAGGGAGCAAGGTACTATGGCTACACCTTC	TRBV5-4	TRBD1	-	TRBJ1-2
CASSVEGAGANVLTF	TGTGCCAGCAGCGTAGAGGGGGCCGGGGCCAACGTCCTGACTTTC	TRBV9	TRBD1	-	TRBJ2-6
CASTRGTGNQPQHF	TGTGCCAGCACCAGGGGGACAGGGAATCAGCCCCAGCATTTT	TRBV5-8	TRBD1	-	TRBJ1-5
CAISGRQGGDTQYF	TGTGCCATCAGTGGGCGGCAGGGAGGAGATACGCAGTATTTT	TRBV10-3	-	-	TRBJ2-3
CASSPPDPSYEQYF	TGTGCCAGCTCACCCCCCGACCCTTCCTACGAGCAGTACTTC	TRBV18	-	-	TRBJ2-7
CASSLSLGGTDTQYF	TGTGCCAGCAGCTTAAGTTTGGGTGGCACAGATACGCAGTATTTT	TRBV7-2	-	-	TRBJ2-3
CAWRGQGDSPLHF	TGTGCCTGGAGGGGACAGGGGGACTCACCCCTCCACTTT	TRBV30	TRBD1	-	TRBJ1-6
CASSSDGATYNEQFF	TGCGCCAGCAGCTCCGACGGTGCGACCTACAATGAGCAGTTCTTC	TRBV5-1	-	-	TRBJ2-1
CASSLAFSNQPQHF	TGTGCCAGCAGCTTAGCTTTCTCCAATCAGCCCCAGCATTTT	TRBV7-2	-	-	TRBJ1-5
CASSQDSPRTDTQYF	TGTGCCAGCAGCCAAGATAGCCCGCGCACAGATACGCAGTATTTT	TRBV14	-	-	TRBJ2-3
CASSSRGDTGELFF	TGTGCCAGCAGTTCCAGAGGGGACACCGGGGAGCTGTTTTTT	TRBV6-6	-	-	TRBJ2-2
CASSELVRDLNYGYTF	TGTGCCAGCAGTGAACTTGTTCGCGACCTAAACTATGGCTACACCTTC	TRBV6-1	-	-	TRBJ1-2
CAWHSSAGELFF	TGTGCCTGGCACTCTAGCGCCGGGGAGCTGTTTTTT	TRBV30	-	-	TRBJ2-2
CAISETEYNSPLHF	TGTGCCATCAGTGAGACCGAGTATAATTCACCCCTCCACTTT	TRBV10-3	-	-	TRBJ1-6
CASSLMGSSGNTIYF	TGCGCCAGCAGCTTGATGGGATCCTCTGGAAACACCATATATTTT	TRBV5-1	-	once	TRBJ1-3
CAISGPRGRYGEAFF	TGTGCCATTTCAGGGCCCCGAGGTCGATATGGTGAAGCTTTCTTT	TRBV6-1	-	-	TRBJ1-1
CASSLVGLAGGGETQYF	TGTGCCAGCAGCTTGGTGGGACTAGCGGGGGGCGGGGAGACCCAGTACTTC	TRBV5-4	TRBD2	-	TRBJ2-5
CASSWTDLNYGYTF	TGCGCCAGCAGCTGGACGGATTTAAACTATGGCTACACCTTC	TRBV5-1	-	-	TRBJ1-2
CASRVGGGLHEKLFF	TGTGCCAGCAGAGTAGGGGGGGGCCTTCATGAAAAACTGTTTTTT	TRBV6-6	-	-	TRBJ1-4
CASSSGVYEQYF	TGTGCCAGCAGTTCGGGCGTCTACGAGCAGTACTTC	TRBV28	-	-	TRBJ2-7
CASSGGQGGGETQYF	TGTGCCAGCAGCGGGGGACAGGGAGGAGGAGAGACCCAGTACTTC	TRBV5-6	TRBD1	-	TRBJ2-5
CASSQEAGGGTDTQYF	TGCGCCAGCAGCCAAGAAGCCGGAGGTGGCACAGATACGCAGTATTTT	TRBV4-1	-	-	TRBJ2-3
CARGQLNEKLFF	TGTGCCCGGGGACAGCTTAATGAAAAACTGTTTTTT	TRBV30	TRBD1	few	TRBJ1-4
CAAQTRRHNSPLHF	TGTGCCGCCCAGACCCGGAGGCACAATTCACCCCTCCACTTT	TRBV6-5	-	-	TRBJ1-6
CAWSPQRGGLARKFF	TGTGCCTGGAGCCCCCAGCGGGGGGGCCTGGCGAGGAAGTTCTTC	TRBV30	TRBD2	-	TRBJ2-1
CASSQLQIPNYGYTF	TGCGCCAGCAGCCAGTTACAGATACCTAACTATGGCTACACCTTC	TRBV4-1	-	-	TRBJ1-2
CSGLRADGETQYF	TGCAGCGGCCTGCGGGCAGACGGGGAGACCCAGTACTTC	TRBV29-1	-	-	TRBJ2-5
CAYQGLAKGEQFF	TGTGCCTACCAGGGGCTAGCGAAAGGTGAGCAGTTCTTC	TRBV30	-	-	TRBJ2-1